These 19 T cell receptor beta chains share one sample of origin, sequenced in a study of OX40 agonist ivuxolimab in advanced cancers. Sequencing used immunoSEQ multiplex PCR; TCRdb keeps in-frame clones, though not all of them. The data hold 55,000 to 85,000 clones, with about nine tenths observed a single time. The sequencing here drew on CD4+ or CD8+ T cells sorted from blood, taken in a trial of the OX40 agonist ivuxolimab. The receptor set was obtained from an adult with an advanced solid tumor such as melanoma, head and neck, liver or kidney cancer.

This chain joins TRBV4-2 and TRBJ1-2; D ambiguous. The length of the CDR3 is 15 residues. Germline V CDR1 and CDR2: LGHNA, YNFKEQ. Trimming left V 3 bases short and J 4 bases short, with 15 bases between. The DNA for the CDR3 is TGTGCCAGCAGCCAGGCTGCCCCGTCGGGCTATGGCTACACCTTC. It encodes CASSQAAPSGYGYTF.

The J gene is TRBJ2-3, the V gene TRBV10-1, with D hard to call. This CDR3 is built from 15 residues. Germline CDR1 is WNHNN and CDR2 is SYGVQD (reference sequence). V lost 2 bases and J 1 base, leaving 10 bases between the germline ends. The CDR3 DNA follows: TGCGCCAGCAGTGAGACGGCGGCAGGCACAGATACGCAGTATTTT. Translating gives CASSETAAGTDTQYF.

The chain links TRBV5-1 to TRBJ2-1, with 9 bases aligning to TRBD2. This CDR3 has 18 amino acids. Germline V lookup: CDR1 SGHRS, CDR2 YFSETQ. V shed 0 bases, J shed 7 bases, and the junction held 14 bases outside the gene matches. The CDR3 sequence is CASSLVASGAVRVNEQFF. DNA of the CDR3: TGCGCCAGCAGCTTGGTAGCTAGCGGGGCCGTTCGGGTTAATGAGCAGTTCTTC.

This chain links TRBV29-1 with TRBJ1-1, with 7 nucleotides matching TRBD1. Germline CDR1 and CDR2: SQVTM and ANQGSEA. J was trimmed by 6 bases and V by 6 bases; bases with no gene match: 16. The CDR3 has 15 residues. The CDR3 sequence is CSVGAQGRYFAEAFF. CDR3 in DNA: TGCAGCGTCGGGGCACAGGGGAGGTATTTCGCTGAAGCTTTCTTT.

This clone was counted only a few times. The chain uses TRBV28 and TRBJ1-4, with a possible D match to TRBD1 (6 bases). This CDR3 has 18 amino acids. CDR1 is MDHEN, CDR2 SYDVKM, per germline. Trimming took 3 bases from V and 6 from J, leaving 23 bases between them. The CDR3 spells CASSFVSFGVRGDEKLFF. The CDR3 DNA reads as TGTGCCAGCAGTTTCGTTTCCTTCGGGGTGAGGGGGGATGAAAAACTGTTTTTT.

This sequence joins TRBV5-1 and TRBJ2-5; 9 bases are shared with TRBD1. This CDR3 contains 16 residues. Germline CDR1 SGHRS, CDR2 YFSETQ. With V trimmed by 4 bases and J by 2 bases, 9 bases remained unmatched. The CDR3 sequence is CASSPTGGSFQETQYF. The CDR3 DNA reads TGCGCCAGCAGCCCGACAGGGGGTTCCTTTCAAGAGACCCAGTACTTC.

This clone has a handful of counts. This chain connects TRBV2 to TRBJ1-1, with a tentative D call TRBD1 (5 bases). Germline V gene lookup returns CDR1 SNHLY and CDR2 FYNNEI. The V end was cut by 4 bases, the J end by 4 bases, with 13 bases between. CDR3 size: 14 residues. The CDR3 loop reads CASSVRGVLTEAFF. CDR3 bases: TGTGCCAGCAGTGTGCGGGGGGTTCTCACTGAAGCTTTCTTT.

This clone is a singleton in its sample. The chain joins TRBV21-1 to TRBJ2-4; the table's D call TRBD1 went unverified against the DNA. TRBV21-1 is classified as a pseudogene. This CDR3 comprises 13 residues. The CDR3, as DNA: TGTGCCAGCAGCAAAGGACAGGGGAACATTCAGTACTTC. It yields the protein CASSKGQGNIQYF.

This chain uses TRBV5-4 with TRBJ1-2; D perhaps matches TRBD1 (5 bases). Per germline, CDR1 SGHNT and CDR2 YYREEE (reference sequence). V lost 2 bases, J lost 4 bases, and 9 bases lay in between. The CDR3 is made up of 13 amino acids. CDR3 coding DNA: TGTGCCAGCAGCTTCCAGGGCGGCTATGGCTACACCTTC. This translates into CASSFQGGYGYTF.

DNA for the CDR3: TGTGCCAGCAGCTTGAAAACCAGGGTGGTTGAAGCTTTCTTT. Translated: CASSLKTRVVEAFF. The V call is TRBV5-4, the J call TRBJ1-1; D is possibly TRBD1 (5 bases). Germline V gives CDR1 SGHNT, CDR2 YYREEE (reference sequence). Deletions cut 1 base from V and 7 bases from J, with 14 bases between. This CDR3 spans 14 amino acids.

The chain combines TRBV5-4 with TRBJ2-2; TRBD1 aligns across 9 bases. The junction had 6 bases not matched to a gene; V was cut back by 5 bases and J by 7 bases. The CDR3 consists of 14 residues. The germline CDR1 and CDR2 sequences are SGHNT and YYREEE (reference sequence). The CDR3 spells CASSQQGAGGELFF. The CDR3 coding sequence is TGTGCCAGCAGTCAACAGGGGGCGGGCGGGGAGCTGTTTTTT.

The chain is built from TRBV5-1 and TRBJ2-1, with TRBD1 as a possible D gene (7 bases). Germline lookup yields CDR1 SGHRS and CDR2 YFSETQ. The CDR3 is 14 amino acids. The ends were cut back, 3 bases at V and 6 bases at J, with 13 bases in the middle. The CDR3 spells CASSSGGLGNEQFF. Written as DNA, the CDR3 is TGCGCCAGCAGCTCAGGGGGGCTGGGCAATGAGCAGTTCTTC. The entire variable domain, with the rest obtained from reference TRBV5-1 and TRBJ2-1, is as follows: KAGVTQTPRYLIKTRGQQVTLSCSPISGHRSVSWYQQTPGQGLQFLFEYFSETQRNKGNFPGRFSGRQFSNSRSEMNVSTLELGDSALYLCASSSGGLGNEQFFGPGTRLTVL.

This chain connects TRBV5-1 to TRBJ2-3, with 7 nucleotides matching TRBD1. Germline trimming cut 0 bases from V and 4 bases from J; bases unmatched to any gene: 11. CDR3 length equals 17 residues. Germline V gives CDR1 SGHRS, CDR2 YFSETQ. The chain's CDR3 is CASSLEGALPFSDTQYF. CDR3 nucleotide sequence: TGCGCCAGCAGCTTGGAGGGGGCCCTACCCTTTTCAGATACGCAGTATTTT.

This chain links TRBV29-1 with TRBJ1-4, with 9 positions matching TRBD1. Germline V lookup: CDR1 SQVTM, CDR2 ANQGSEA. The junction had 7 bases not matched to a gene; V was cut back by 4 bases and J by 4 bases. The CDR3 length is 15 residues. The CDR3 nucleotides are TGCAGCGTTGGACAGGGGGACAGTGTTAATGAAAAACTGTTTTTT. Protein sequence: CSVGQGDSVNEKLFF.

The V and J genes are TRBV28 and TRBJ1-2, with 9 positions matching TRBD1. Germline V CDR1 and CDR2: MDHEN, SYDVKM. J lost 4 bases, V lost 6 bases, and 3 bases had no gene match. The CDR3 runs 13 residues. The CDR3 DNA reads as TGTGCCAGCAGGTCGACAGGGGGCTATGGCTACACCTTC. It encodes CASRSTGGYGYTF.

The chain is built from TRBV11-3 and TRBJ2-5; TRBD2 matches at 16 bases. Trimming at V came to 5 bases and at J to 5 bases, leaving 8 bases not matched to a gene. The length of the CDR3 is 17 residues. CDR1 is SGHNT, CDR2 YENEEA, per germline. The CDR3 sequence is CASSVGTSGGATETQYF. The CDR3 region has the DNA TGTGCCAGCAGCGTCGGGACTAGCGGGGGGGCAACGGAGACCCAGTACTTC.

The V call is TRBV2, the J call TRBJ1-4; 8 bases are shared with TRBD1. CDR3 length equals 15 residues. V was clipped by 6 bases and J by 3 bases; unmatched bases: 6. Germline CDR1 SNHLY, CDR2 FYNNEI. The CDR3 protein is CASSSGGAANEKLFF. CDR3 nucleotides: TGTGCCAGCAGCTCAGGGGGCGCGGCTAATGAAAAACTGTTTTTT.

This clone was observed a few times. The rearrangement uses TRBV9 and TRBJ1-6, with D maybe TRBD1 (5 bases). The germline gives CDR1 SGDLS, CDR2 YYNGEE. Trimming left V 4 bases short and J 10 bases short, with 12 bases between. CDR3 length equals 13 residues. The CDR3, as DNA: TGTGCCAGCAGCAGAGGGGAGGGGTCACCCCTCCACTTT. It codes for CASSRGEGSPLHF.

V is TRBV6-1 and J is TRBJ2-5; perhaps TRBD2 as D (7 bases). Germline-derived CDR1 and CDR2 are MNHNS and SASEGT. There are 18 residues in the CDR3. The germline V and J ends were trimmed by 0 bases and 1 base, with 18 bases remaining between them. The CDR3 reads CASSEAFLGGAGQETQYF. The CDR3, as DNA: TGTGCCAGCAGTGAAGCGTTCTTAGGGGGGGCTGGCCAAGAGACCCAGTACTTC.